These 3 T cell receptor beta chains were sequenced from one sample in a study of cytomegalovirus exposure and HLA in healthy donors. Primers: 60 Vbeta forward and 13 Jbeta reverse. Using immunoSEQ multiplex PCR, the repertoire was profiled, and TCRdb retains in-frame clones only, with some absent. This table lists about 48,000 clones. Sequencing used PBMCs. These receptors all stem from a male donor in good health and CMV-seropositive.

The chain recombines TRBV7-2 with TRBJ1-5; TRBD1 matches 7 bases. Germline trimming cut 1 base from V and 0 bases from J; bases unmatched to any gene: 6. Looked up from germline, CDR1 is SGHTA and CDR2 is FQGNSA. The CDR3 runs 17 residues. CDR3 sequence reads: CASSLDSGGNSNQPQHF. CDR3 DNA: TGTGCCAGCAGCTTAGACTCAGGGGGGAATAGCAATCAGCCCCAGCATTTT.

The chain combines TRBV6-5 with TRBJ2-7, with D maybe TRBD2 (6 bases). The CDR3 is made up of 14 amino acids. Trimming cost V 0 bases and J 3 bases, with 9 bases left between them. Germline V lookup: CDR1 MNHEY, CDR2 SVGAGI. Written as DNA, the CDR3 is TGTGCCAGCAGTTACTCGATGGGGGGCTACGAGCAGTACTTC. It encodes CASSYSMGGYEQYF.

This rearrangement joins TRBV28 to TRBJ1-1; tentative D call: TRBD1 (6 bases). Germline V gene data show CDR1 as MDHEN and CDR2 as SYDVKM. Trimming removed 5 bases from V and 0 bases from J, with 13 bases in between. The CDR3 runs 15 residues. CDR3 in amino acids: CASSRIQGMNTEAFF. The DNA of the CDR3 is TGTGCCAGCAGTAGAATTCAGGGGATGAACACTGAAGCTTTCTTT.